This TCR beta chain was captured in a study of blood T cell repertoires in COVID-19. About the research overall: Sites in the United States, Italy and Spain provided acute and convalescent COVID-19 samples. PBMCs, B-cell-depleted T cells, or T cells provided the cDNA or gDNA that made up the material.

This CDR3 has 15 amino acids. CDR1 and CDR2 from the germline V gene are SGHAT and FQNNGV. Trimming at V came to 3 bases and at J to 7 bases, leaving 8 bases not matched to a gene. Assay: immunoSEQ multiplex PCR; the TCRdb copy retains only in-frame clones and omits some. The profile shows about 280,000 clones, 85% of them singletons. This TCR was sampled from a woman aged 50 to 60 who had recovered from COVID-19. Sequencing input: PBMCs or T cells enriched from blood (not recorded which). The chain combines TRBV11-2 with TRBJ2-1; 8 nucleotides match TRBD2. DNA for the CDR3: TGTGCCAGCAGCTTTTCCGGGACTAGACAGAATGAGCAGTTCTTC. Translated: CASSFSGTRQNEQFF.